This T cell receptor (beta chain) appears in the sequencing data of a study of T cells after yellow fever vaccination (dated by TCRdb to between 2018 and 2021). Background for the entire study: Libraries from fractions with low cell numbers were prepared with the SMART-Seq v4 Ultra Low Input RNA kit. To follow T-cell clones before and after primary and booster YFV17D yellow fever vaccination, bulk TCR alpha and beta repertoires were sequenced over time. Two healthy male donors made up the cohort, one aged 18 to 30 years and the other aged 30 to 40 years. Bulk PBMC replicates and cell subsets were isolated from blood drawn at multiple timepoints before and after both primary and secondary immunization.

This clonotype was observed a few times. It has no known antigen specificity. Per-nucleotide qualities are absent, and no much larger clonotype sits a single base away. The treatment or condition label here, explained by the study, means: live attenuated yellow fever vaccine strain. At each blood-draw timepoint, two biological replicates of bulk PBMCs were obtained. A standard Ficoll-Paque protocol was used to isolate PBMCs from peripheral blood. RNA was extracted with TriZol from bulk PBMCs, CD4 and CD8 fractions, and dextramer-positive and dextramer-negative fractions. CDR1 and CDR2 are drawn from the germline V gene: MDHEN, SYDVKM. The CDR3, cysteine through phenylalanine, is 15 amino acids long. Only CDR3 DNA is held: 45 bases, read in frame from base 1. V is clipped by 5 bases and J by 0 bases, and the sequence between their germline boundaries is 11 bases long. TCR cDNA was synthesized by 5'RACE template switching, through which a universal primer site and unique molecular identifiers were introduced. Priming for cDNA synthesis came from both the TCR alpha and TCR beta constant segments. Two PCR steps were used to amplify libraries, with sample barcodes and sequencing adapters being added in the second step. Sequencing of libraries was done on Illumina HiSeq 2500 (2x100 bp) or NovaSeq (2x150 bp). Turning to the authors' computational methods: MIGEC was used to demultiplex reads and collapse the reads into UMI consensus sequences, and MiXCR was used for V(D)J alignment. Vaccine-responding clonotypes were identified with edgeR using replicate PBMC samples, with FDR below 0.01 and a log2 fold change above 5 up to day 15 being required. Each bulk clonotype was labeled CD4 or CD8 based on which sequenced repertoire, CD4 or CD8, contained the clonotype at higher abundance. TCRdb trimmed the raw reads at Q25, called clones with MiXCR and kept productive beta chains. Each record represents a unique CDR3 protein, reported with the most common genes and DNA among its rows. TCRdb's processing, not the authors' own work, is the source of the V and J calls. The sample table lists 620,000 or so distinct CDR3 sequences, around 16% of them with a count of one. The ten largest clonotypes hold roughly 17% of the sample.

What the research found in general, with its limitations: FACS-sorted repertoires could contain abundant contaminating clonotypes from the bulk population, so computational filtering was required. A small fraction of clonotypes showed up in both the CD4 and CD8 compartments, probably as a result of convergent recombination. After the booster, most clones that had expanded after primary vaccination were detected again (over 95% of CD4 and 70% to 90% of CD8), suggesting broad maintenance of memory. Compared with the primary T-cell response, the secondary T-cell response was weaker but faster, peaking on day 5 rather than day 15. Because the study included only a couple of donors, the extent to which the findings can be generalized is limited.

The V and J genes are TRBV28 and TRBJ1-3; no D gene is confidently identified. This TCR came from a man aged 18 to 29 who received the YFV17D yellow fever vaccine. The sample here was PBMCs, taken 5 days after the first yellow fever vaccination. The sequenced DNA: TGTGCCAGCAGTCTACCCCGCCACTCTGGAAACACCATATATTTT. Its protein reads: CASSLPRHSGNTIYF.